These 13 T cell receptor beta chains share one sample of origin, sequenced in a study of blood T cell repertoires in COVID-19. The protocol was immunoSEQ multiplex PCR, while the TCRdb copy is restricted to in-frame clones and leaves out a portion. The sample has 200,000 to 250,000 clones, roughly 80% seen once; the top ten hold around 7.5%. The specimen sequenced was peripheral blood. Every receptor here comes from an elderly woman with COVID-19, enrolled during active disease.

The chain carries TRBV5-1 and TRBJ1-2, with 8 bases aligning to TRBD1. V dropped 0 bases and J dropped 8; count of bases not matched to a gene: 9. Germline V CDR1 and CDR2: SGHRS, YFSETQ. The CDR3 runs to 15 residues. CDR3 loop: CASSLAGQGSSGYTF. DNA for the CDR3: TGCGCCAGCAGCTTGGCAGGACAGGGTTCGTCGGGCTACACCTTC.

The chain couples TRBV18 to TRBJ1-1, with 11 positions matching TRBD1. V dropped 5 bases and J dropped 5; count of bases not matched to a gene: 4. Germline CDR1 is KGHSH and CDR2 is LQKENI. The CDR3 runs 14 residues. This CDR3 is CASSAGQGATEAFF. The DNA for the CDR3 is TGTGCCAGCTCAGCCGGACAGGGGGCAACTGAAGCTTTCTTT.

V usage is TRBV6-6 and J usage is TRBJ1-5, with 8 bases fitting TRBD1. Trimming took 9 bases from V and 7 from J; bases not matched to a gene: 8. The CDR3 loop spans 13 amino acids. CDR1 MNHNY and CDR2 SVGAGI come from the germline V gene (reference sequence). For the CDR3, the DNA is TGTGCCAGTATGACAGGGGCACAGCAGCCCCAGCATTTT. Translated: CASMTGAQQPQHF.

J is TRBJ2-7 and V is TRBV6-2 or TRBV6-3; D not certain. Germline lookup yields CDR1 MNHEY and CDR2 SVGEGT. This CDR3 has 10 residues. Trimming pared 5 bases from V and 5 bases from J, leaving 4 bases between. The CDR3 is CASSPNEQYF. CDR3 DNA: TGTGCCAGCAGTCCCAACGAGCAGTACTTC.

V and J are TRBV9 and TRBJ2-3; TRBD1 might be the D (5 bases). V gave up 4 bases and J gave up 0 bases, with 12 bases separating them. In germline, CDR1 is SGDLS, CDR2 YYNGEE. The CDR3 spans 15 residues. The CDR3 DNA reads as TGTGCCAGCAGCCCGACAGCCGATAGCACAGATACGCAGTATTTT. Protein sequence: CASSPTADSTDTQYF. The complete variable domain, with remaining parts taken from reference TRBV9 and TRBJ2-3, reads DSGVTQTPKHLITATGQRVTLRCSPRSGDLSVYWYQQSLDQGLQFLIQYYNGEERAKGNILERFSAQQFPDLHSELNLSSLELGDSALYFCASSPTADSTDTQYFGPGTRLTVL.

This clone has only one observation. This sequence joins TRBV7-9 and TRBJ1-2; TRBD1 aligns across 12 bases. Germline CDR1 and CDR2: SEHNR and FQNEAQ (reference sequence). The V gene end was trimmed by 5 bases and the J gene end by 10 bases; junction bases not matched to a gene: 11. The CDR3 covers 15 residues. The CDR3 region is CASSPNLGTGGNYTF. In DNA, the CDR3 is TGTGCCAGCAGCCCGAACCTGGGGACAGGGGGCAACTACACCTTC.

The CDR3 DNA is TGTGCCAGCAGCCCATATTCTGGGGCAAGCTATGGCTACACCTTC. It codes for CASSPYSGASYGYTF. The chain is built from TRBV6-2 or TRBV6-3 and TRBJ1-2; tentative D call: TRBD1 (5 bases). The germline CDR1 and CDR2 sequences are MNHEY and SVGEGT. The CDR3 is 15 residues long. V was pared by 6 bases and J by 4 bases, with 18 bases between.

The V gene is TRBV19, the J gene TRBJ2-5; 7 bases line up with TRBD2. Trimming removed 4 bases from V and 7 bases from J; junction bases left unmatched: 3. This CDR3 is built from 12 residues. Per the germline V gene, CDR1 is LNHDA and CDR2 is SQIVND (reference sequence). The CDR3: CASSRGEGTQYF. For the CDR3, the DNA is TGTGCCAGTAGTAGGGGGGAGGGGACCCAGTACTTC.

V usage is TRBV7-8 and J usage is TRBJ1-2; D gene uncertain. Trimming removed 1 base from V and 4 bases from J, with 10 bases in between. The CDR3 runs 14 residues. Germline lookup yields CDR1 SGHVS and CDR2 FQNEAQ. Here the CDR3 DNA reads TGTGCCAGCAGCTTAGGGCTCAACGTCTATGGCTACACCTTC. Translated, it gives CASSLGLNVYGYTF.

The chain joins TRBV5-1 to TRBJ2-7; the D is unclear. With 3 bases removed from V and 6 bases from J, the gap between germline ends came to 16 bases. Per germline, CDR1 SGHRS and CDR2 YFSETQ. The CDR3 spans 14 residues. CDR3 DNA sequence: TGCGCCAGCAGCTCTGCCCTGCCCCCGGGCGAGCAGTACTTC. Amino acid sequence: CASSSALPPGEQYF.

The chain employs TRBV2 and TRBJ2-7, with 10 bases that match TRBD2. CDR3 size: 14 residues. V lost 6 bases and J lost 0; bases outside the gene matches: 2. Germline loops: CDR1 SNHLY, CDR2 FYNNEI. DNA of the CDR3: TGTGCCAGCAGAGCGGGGGGGGACTCCTACGAGCAGTACTTC. Residues: CASRAGGDSYEQYF.

This chain links TRBV18 with TRBJ2-2; TRBD2 agrees at 7 bases. The CDR3 is 15 residues long. CDR1 is KGHSH, CDR2 LQKENI, per germline. The trim removed 2 bases at V and 4 bases at J, leaving 4 bases unmatched. In DNA, the CDR3 is TGTGCCAGCTCACCAGGGGGGGTGAGCACCGGGGAGCTGTTTTTT. As protein: CASSPGGVSTGELFF.

The chain uses TRBV2 and TRBJ1-1; 8 bases map to TRBD1. The J segment lost 1 base and the V segment lost 6 bases, leaving 7 bases of the junction unmatched. The germline V gene encodes CDR1 SNHLY and CDR2 FYNNEI. CDR3 length: 15 amino acids. CDR3 nucleotide sequence: TGTGCCAGCAGCTCTATTACAGGGGGGAACACTGAAGCTTTCTTT. This encodes CASSSITGGNTEAFF.